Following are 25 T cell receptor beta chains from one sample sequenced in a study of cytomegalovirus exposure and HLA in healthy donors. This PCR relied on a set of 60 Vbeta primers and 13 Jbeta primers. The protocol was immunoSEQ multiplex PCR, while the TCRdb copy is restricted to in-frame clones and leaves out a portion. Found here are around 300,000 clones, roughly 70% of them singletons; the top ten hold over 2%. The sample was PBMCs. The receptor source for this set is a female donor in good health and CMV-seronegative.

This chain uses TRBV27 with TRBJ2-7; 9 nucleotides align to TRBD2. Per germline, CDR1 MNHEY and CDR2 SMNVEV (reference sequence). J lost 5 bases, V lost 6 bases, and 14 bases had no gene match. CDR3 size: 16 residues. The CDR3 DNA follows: TGTGCCAGCAGACCCCGGGCGGGAGGGCCCTGGGACGAGCAGTACTTC. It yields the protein CASRPRAGGPWDEQYF.

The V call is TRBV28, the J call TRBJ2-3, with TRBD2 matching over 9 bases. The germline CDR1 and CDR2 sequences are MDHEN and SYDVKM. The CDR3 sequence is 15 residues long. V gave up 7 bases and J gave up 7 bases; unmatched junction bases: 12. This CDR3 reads CASTSGREGPYTQYF. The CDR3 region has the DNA TGTGCCAGCACCTCTGGGCGGGAGGGGCCGTATACGCAGTATTTT. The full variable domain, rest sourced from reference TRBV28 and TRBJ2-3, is DVKVTQSSRYLVKRTGEKVFLECVQDMDHENMFWYRQDPGLGLRLIYFSYDVKMKEKGDIPEGYSVSREKKERFSLILESASTNQTSMYLCASTSGREGPYTQYFGPGTRLTVL.

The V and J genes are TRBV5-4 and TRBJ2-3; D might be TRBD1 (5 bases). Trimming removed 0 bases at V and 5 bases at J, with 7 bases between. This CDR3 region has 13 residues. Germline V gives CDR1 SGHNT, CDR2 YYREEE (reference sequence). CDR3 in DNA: TGTGCCAGCAGCTTGGACAGGATAGATACGCAGTATTTT. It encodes CASSLDRIDTQYF.

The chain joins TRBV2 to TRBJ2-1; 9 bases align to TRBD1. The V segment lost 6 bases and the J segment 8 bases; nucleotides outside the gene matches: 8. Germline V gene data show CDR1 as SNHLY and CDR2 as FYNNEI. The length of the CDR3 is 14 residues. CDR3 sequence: CASRPGQGRHEQFF. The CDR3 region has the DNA TGTGCCAGCAGGCCTGGACAGGGGAGGCATGAGCAGTTCTTC.

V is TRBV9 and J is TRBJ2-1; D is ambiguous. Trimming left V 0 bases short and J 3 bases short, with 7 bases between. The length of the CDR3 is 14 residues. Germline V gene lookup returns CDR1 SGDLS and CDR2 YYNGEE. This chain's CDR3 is CASSVGQHYNEQFF. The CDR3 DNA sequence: TGTGCCAGCAGCGTAGGCCAACACTACAATGAGCAGTTCTTC.

CDR3 in amino acids: CASSLIAGGSYEQYF. The CDR3 nucleotides are TGTGCCAGCAGTTTGATAGCGGGAGGGTCCTACGAGCAGTACTTC. V is TRBV27 and J is TRBJ2-7; TRBD2 matches at 11 bases. The CDR3 extends over 15 amino acids. Germline lookup yields CDR1 MNHEY and CDR2 SMNVEV (reference sequence). V dropped 3 bases and J dropped 1; count of bases not matched to a gene: 2.

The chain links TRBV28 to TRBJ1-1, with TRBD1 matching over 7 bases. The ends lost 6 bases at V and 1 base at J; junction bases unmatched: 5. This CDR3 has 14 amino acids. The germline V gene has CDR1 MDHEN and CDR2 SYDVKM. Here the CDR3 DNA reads TGTGCCAGCAGCGACAGGGAGGCGAACACTGAAGCTTTCTTT. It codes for CASSDREANTEAFF.

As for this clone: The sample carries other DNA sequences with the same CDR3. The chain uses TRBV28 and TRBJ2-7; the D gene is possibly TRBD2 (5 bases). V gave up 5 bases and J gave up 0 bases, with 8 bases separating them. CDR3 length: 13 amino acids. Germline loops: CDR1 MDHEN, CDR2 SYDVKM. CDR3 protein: CASSPGVSYEQYF. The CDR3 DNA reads TGTGCCAGCAGTCCCGGGGTCTCCTACGAGCAGTACTTC.

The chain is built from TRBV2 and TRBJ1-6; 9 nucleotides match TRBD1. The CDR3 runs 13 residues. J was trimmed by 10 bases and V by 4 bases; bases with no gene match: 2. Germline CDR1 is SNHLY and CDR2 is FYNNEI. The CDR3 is CASSGQGESPLHF. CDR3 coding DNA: TGTGCCAGCAGTGGACAGGGGGAATCACCCCTCCACTTT. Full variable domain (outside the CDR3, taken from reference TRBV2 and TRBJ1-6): EPEVTQTPSHQVTQMGQEVILRCVPISNHLYFYWYRQILGQKVEFLVSFYNNEISEKSEIFDDQFSVERPDGSNFTLKIRSTKLEDSAMYFCASSGQGESPLHFGNGTRLTVT.

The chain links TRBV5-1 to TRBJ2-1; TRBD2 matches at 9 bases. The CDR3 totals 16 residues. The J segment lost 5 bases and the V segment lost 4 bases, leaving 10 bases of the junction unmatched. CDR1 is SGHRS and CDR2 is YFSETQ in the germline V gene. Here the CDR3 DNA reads TGCGCCAGCAGCCCCAGCGGCCTAGCGGGGAACAATGAGCAGTTCTTC. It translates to CASSPSGLAGNNEQFF. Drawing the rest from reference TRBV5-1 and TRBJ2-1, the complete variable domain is KAGVTQTPRYLIKTRGQQVTLSCSPISGHRSVSWYQQTPGQGLQFLFEYFSETQRNKGNFPGRFSGRQFSNSRSEMNVSTLELGDSALYLCASSPSGLAGNNEQFFGPGTRLTVL.

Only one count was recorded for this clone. CDR3 in amino acids: CASSELGQGAEEQYF. CDR3 nucleotides: TGTGCCAGCAGTGAGTTGGGACAGGGGGCAGAAGAGCAGTACTTC. V usage is TRBV2 and J usage is TRBJ2-7; TRBD1 matches 12 bases. CDR1 is SNHLY and CDR2 is FYNNEI in the germline V gene. The V segment lost 3 bases and the J segment 7 bases; nucleotides outside the gene matches: 7. This CDR3 comprises 15 residues. Combining the CDR3 with reference TRBV2 and TRBJ2-7 gives the whole variable domain EPEVTQTPSHQVTQMGQEVILRCVPISNHLYFYWYRQILGQKVEFLVSFYNNEISEKSEIFDDQFSVERPDGSNFTLKIRSTKLEDSAMYFCASSELGQGAEEQYFGPGTRLTVT.

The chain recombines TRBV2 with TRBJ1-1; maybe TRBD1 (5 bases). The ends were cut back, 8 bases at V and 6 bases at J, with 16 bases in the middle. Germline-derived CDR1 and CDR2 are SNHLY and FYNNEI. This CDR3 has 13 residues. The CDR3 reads CASVNQGRAEAFF. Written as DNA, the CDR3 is TGTGCCAGCGTAAATCAGGGTCGGGCTGAAGCTTTCTTT.

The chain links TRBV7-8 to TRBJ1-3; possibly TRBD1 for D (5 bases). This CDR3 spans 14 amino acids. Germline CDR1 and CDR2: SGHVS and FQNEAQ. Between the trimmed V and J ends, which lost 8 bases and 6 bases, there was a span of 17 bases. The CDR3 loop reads CASLNSRGENTIYF. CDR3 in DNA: TGTGCCAGCTTGAACTCACGGGGGGAAAACACCATATATTTT.

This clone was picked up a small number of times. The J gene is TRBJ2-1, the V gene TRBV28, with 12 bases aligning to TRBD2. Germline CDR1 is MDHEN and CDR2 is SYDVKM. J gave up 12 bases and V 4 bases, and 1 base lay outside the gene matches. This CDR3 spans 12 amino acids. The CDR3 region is CASSSTSGGQFF. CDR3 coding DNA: TGTGCCAGCAGTTCGACTAGCGGGGGGCAGTTCTTC.

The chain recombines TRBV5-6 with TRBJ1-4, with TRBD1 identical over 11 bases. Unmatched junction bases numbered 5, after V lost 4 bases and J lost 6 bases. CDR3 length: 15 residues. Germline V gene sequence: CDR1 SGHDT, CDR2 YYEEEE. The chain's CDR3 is CASSPDRGRDEKLFF. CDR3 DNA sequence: TGTGCCAGCAGCCCGGACAGGGGGCGAGATGAAAAACTGTTTTTT.

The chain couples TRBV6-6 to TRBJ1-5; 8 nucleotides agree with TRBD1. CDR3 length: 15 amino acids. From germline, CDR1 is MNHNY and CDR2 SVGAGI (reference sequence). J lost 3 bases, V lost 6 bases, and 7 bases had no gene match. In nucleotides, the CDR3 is TGTGCCAGCAGCTCCGACAGGGGAGTCAATCAGCCCCAGCATTTT. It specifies CASSSDRGVNQPQHF.

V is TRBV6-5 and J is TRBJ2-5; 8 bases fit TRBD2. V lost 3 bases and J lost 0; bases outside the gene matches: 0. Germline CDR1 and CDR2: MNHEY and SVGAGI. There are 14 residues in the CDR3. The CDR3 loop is CASSYSGNQETQYF. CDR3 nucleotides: TGTGCCAGCAGTTATAGCGGGAACCAAGAGACCCAGTACTTC.

CDR3: CASSRPRNEQFF. CDR3 in DNA: TGTGCCAGCAGCAGGCCTCGTAATGAGCAGTTCTTC. This chain uses TRBV21-1 with TRBJ2-1; TRBD1, as called in the table, went unchecked against the DNA. TRBV21-1 is annotated as a pseudogene. The CDR3 contains 12 residues.

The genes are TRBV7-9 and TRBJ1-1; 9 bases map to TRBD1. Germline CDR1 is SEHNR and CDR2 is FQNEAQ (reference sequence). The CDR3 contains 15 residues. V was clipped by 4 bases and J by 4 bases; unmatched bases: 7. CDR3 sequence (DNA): TGTGCCAGCAGCTGGGGACAGGGCTTGCCCACTGAAGCTTTCTTT. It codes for CASSWGQGLPTEAFF.

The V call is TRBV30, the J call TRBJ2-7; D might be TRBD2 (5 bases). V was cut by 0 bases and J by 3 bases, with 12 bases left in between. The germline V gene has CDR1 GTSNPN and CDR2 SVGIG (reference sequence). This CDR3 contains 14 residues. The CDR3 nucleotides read TGTGCCTGGAGTGTACGAGGGATGCTCTACGAGCAGTACTTC. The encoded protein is CAWSVRGMLYEQYF.

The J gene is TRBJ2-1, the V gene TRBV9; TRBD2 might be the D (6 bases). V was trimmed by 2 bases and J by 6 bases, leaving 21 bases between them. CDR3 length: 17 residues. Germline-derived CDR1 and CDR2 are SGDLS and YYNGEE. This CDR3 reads CASSVAVAGGPGNEQFF. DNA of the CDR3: TGTGCCAGCAGCGTCGCCGTAGCAGGAGGGCCTGGCAATGAGCAGTTCTTC.

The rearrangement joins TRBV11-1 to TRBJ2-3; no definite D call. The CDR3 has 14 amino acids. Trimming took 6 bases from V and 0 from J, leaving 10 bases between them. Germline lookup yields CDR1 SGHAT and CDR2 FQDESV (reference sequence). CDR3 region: CASSFDGSTDTQYF. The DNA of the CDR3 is TGTGCCAGCAGTTTCGACGGGAGCACAGATACGCAGTATTTT.

The CDR3 coding sequence is TGCGCCAGCAGCTTGGTCGGACAGGGGGTAACTGAAGCTTTCTTT. Protein sequence: CASSLVGQGVTEAFF. The J gene is TRBJ1-1, the V gene TRBV5-1; 10 nucleotides line up with TRBD1. J was trimmed by 5 bases and V by 0 bases; bases with no gene match: 4. CDR3 length: 15 residues. The germline CDR1 and CDR2 sequences are SGHRS and YFSETQ.

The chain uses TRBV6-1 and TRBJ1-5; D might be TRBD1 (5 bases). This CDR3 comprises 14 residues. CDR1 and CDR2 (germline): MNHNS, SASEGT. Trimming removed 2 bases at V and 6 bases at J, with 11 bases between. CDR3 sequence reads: CASSEQGSAQPQHF. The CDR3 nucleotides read TGTGCCAGCAGTGAACAGGGAAGCGCTCAGCCCCAGCATTTT.

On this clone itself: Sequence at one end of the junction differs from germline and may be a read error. The CDR3 protein is CSSSSGNNYEQYF. The CDR3 region has the DNA TGTTCCAGCAGCTCCGGGAATAACTACGAGCAGTACTTC. This chain links TRBV7-9 with TRBJ2-7; D might be TRBD2 (5 bases). Looked up from germline, CDR1 is SEHNR and CDR2 is FQNEAQ (reference sequence). This CDR3 has 13 amino acids.